This is a list of T cell receptor beta chains from one sample in a study of blood T cell repertoires in COVID-19. Here immunoSEQ multiplex PCR was the method, and the copy in TCRdb shows in-frame clones only, minus some. The data hold about 55,000 clones, with 80% to 85% observed a single time. The sample was peripheral blood. The receptors were gathered from a woman aged 60 to 75 with acute or convalescent COVID-19. Both conserved end residues are trimmed from each CDR3. Fields, in order: V gene, D gene, CDR3 protein. D genes are given only for firm matches.

v_gene: TRBV5-1; d_gene: TRBD1; CDR3aa: ASSLGPTGGTEAF
v_gene: TRBV18; d_gene: TRBD1; CDR3aa: ASSPPDRANTEAF
v_gene: TRBV4-1; d_gene: TRBD1; CDR3aa: ASSQRTGVRAF
v_gene: TRBV4-2; d_gene: .; CDR3aa: ASSQDTGTIAF
v_gene: TRBV12-5; d_gene: .; CDR3aa: ASGLGAGNEKLF
v_gene: TRBV28; d_gene: TRBD1; CDR3aa: ASSSGTGGNYGYT
v_gene: TRBV5-1; d_gene: .; CDR3aa: ASSLGGQSEAF
v_gene: TRBV3-1/TRBV3-2; d_gene: TRBD1; CDR3aa: ASSQDRGNEQF
v_gene: TRBV28; d_gene: .; CDR3aa: ASRHATASDYHNEQF
v_gene: TRBV11-3; d_gene: .; CDR3aa: ASSLAYGAPYEQY
v_gene: TRBV27; d_gene: TRBD2; CDR3aa: ASSPGTSGSFYEQY
v_gene: TRBV6-5; d_gene: .; CDR3aa: ASSSQTGQPQH
v_gene: TRBV7-2; d_gene: .; CDR3aa: ASSPWVAGRVGELF
v_gene: TRBV9; d_gene: .; CDR3aa: ASSDTGLSYNEQF
v_gene: TRBV7-2; d_gene: .; CDR3aa: ASSLVGVSNQPQH
v_gene: TRBV4-2; d_gene: .; CDR3aa: ASSQDLPQTGVDMGRRNEQF
v_gene: TRBV10-3; d_gene: TRBD1; CDR3aa: AIRGQGKNEKLF
v_gene: TRBV7-6; d_gene: TRBD1; CDR3aa: ASSHRTGRTNEKLF
v_gene: TRBV27; d_gene: TRBD2; CDR3aa: ASTDGLARTDTQY
v_gene: TRBV9; d_gene: TRBD1; CDR3aa: ASSATGGGGKLF
v_gene: TRBV7-7; d_gene: TRBD1; CDR3aa: ASTPRDRANQPQH
v_gene: TRBV7-7; d_gene: .; CDR3aa: ASTKAGGFTDTQY
v_gene: TRBV5-1; d_gene: .; CDR3aa: ASSLAGRGVSEKLF
v_gene: TRBV7-9; d_gene: .; CDR3aa: ASSLAGGGEKLF
v_gene: TRBV20-1; d_gene: .; CDR3aa: SASFTGNQPQH
v_gene: TRBV30; d_gene: .; CDR3aa: AWSVDWGNTIY
v_gene: TRBV5-6; d_gene: .; CDR3aa: ASSLGGGAQETQY
v_gene: TRBV15; d_gene: TRBD1; CDR3aa: ATSSGTVNEQF
v_gene: TRBV6-5; d_gene: .; CDR3aa: ASLSPSRLYT
v_gene: TRBV30; d_gene: TRBD1; CDR3aa: AWSRGQVQETQY
v_gene: TRBV6-5; d_gene: .; CDR3aa: ASSYSTGNTGELF
v_gene: TRBV28; d_gene: .; CDR3aa: ASKQDTTYEQY
v_gene: TRBV5-3; d_gene: .; CDR3aa: ARSLTRVVLNTEAF
v_gene: TRBV5-5; d_gene: TRBD1; CDR3aa: ASSLVSGQGPSGGYT
v_gene: TRBV18; d_gene: .; CDR3aa: ASSNTATQETQY
v_gene: TRBV5-4; d_gene: .; CDR3aa: ASGGLNTGELF
v_gene: TRBV5-1; d_gene: .; CDR3aa: ASSPIRDSTGNEKLF
v_gene: TRBV12-3/TRBV12-4; d_gene: .; CDR3aa: ASSFTGNTEAF
v_gene: TRBV30; d_gene: TRBD1; CDR3aa: AWSGGRTGFYSNQPQH
v_gene: TRBV3-1/TRBV3-2; d_gene: .; CDR3aa: ASSLRDKNSPLH
v_gene: TRBV5-8; d_gene: .; CDR3aa: ASSLGYGKNIQY
v_gene: TRBV29-1; d_gene: TRBD1; CDR3aa: SVGQGVNQPQH
v_gene: TRBV9; d_gene: TRBD1; CDR3aa: ASSVDQGASYGYT
v_gene: TRBV19; d_gene: .; CDR3aa: ASSILNSNTEAF
v_gene: TRBV29-1; d_gene: .; CDR3aa: SVGETASGKLF
v_gene: TRBV15; d_gene: .; CDR3aa: ATSRDSPARSNYEQY
v_gene: TRBV4-1; d_gene: .; CDR3aa: ASSQGANSGANVLT
v_gene: TRBV4-1; d_gene: .; CDR3aa: ASSQDRGGRPQH
v_gene: TRBV9; d_gene: .; CDR3aa: ASSVGTVQETQY
v_gene: TRBV28; d_gene: TRBD1; CDR3aa: ASSWGQASDYGYT
v_gene: TRBV4-1; d_gene: TRBD1; CDR3aa: ASSQDWFNTRQGVYGYT
v_gene: TRBV6-1; d_gene: .; CDR3aa: ASSDDKTGRRETQY
v_gene: TRBV5-4; d_gene: .; CDR3aa: ASSLSMTLDTEAF
v_gene: TRBV27; d_gene: TRBD1; CDR3aa: ASSSGQGAFFRPSL
v_gene: TRBV12-3/TRBV12-4; d_gene: .; CDR3aa: ASRSGMQPQH
v_gene: TRBV27; d_gene: TRBD2; CDR3aa: ASRPTGTNEQY
v_gene: TRBV30; d_gene: .; CDR3aa: AWSVRDEQF
v_gene: TRBV4-1; d_gene: .; CDR3aa: ASSLSAGRADGYT